The clone carrying this T cell receptor beta chain was seen only once. Study processing details: Researchers report that nucleated cell counts were estimated from reference gene primer amplification. Produced via immunoSEQ multiplex PCR; TCRdb's table is partial and in-frame only. V and J calls and clone size are those listed in that table; D and trimming were worked out from the DNA. The table has over 70,000 clones, about 88% seen once. Germline V CDR1 and CDR2: SGHNT, YYREEE (reference sequence). Losses at the gene ends were 2 bases for V and 5 bases for J; bases not matched to a gene: 0. The length of the CDR3 is 13 residues. The sample is drawn from a study of blood T cell repertoires in COVID-19.

The chain carries TRBV5-4 and TRBJ2-4; 8 bases line up with TRBD2. Source material: peripheral blood. The receptor comes from a man between 60 and 70 years old with COVID-19, enrolled during active disease. The CDR3 spells CASSFSGENIQYF. CDR3 coding DNA: TGTGCCAGCAGCTTTAGCGGGGAAAACATTCAGTACTTC.